This TCR beta chain emerged from a study of T cell responses to AZD1222 COVID-19 vaccine. Findings and caveats of the study: Researchers took repertoire samples only after the peak T cell response had come. The donor group comprised mostly white British people and more females; the analysis possibly underestimated clonal diversity.

This CDR3 has 15 amino acids. With 5 bases removed from V and 2 bases from J, the gap between germline ends came to 10 bases. The germline gives CDR1 MNHEY, CDR2 SMNVEV (reference sequence). Regarding this clone: The antigen is unknown.

The repertoire was sequenced with immunoSEQ multiplex PCR; TCRdb's copy has only in-frame clones and lacks some. The data hold roughly 67,000 clones, with around nine tenths observed a single time. The starting material was peripheral blood, obtained on day 0 of AZD1222 vaccination. The chain is built from TRBV27 and TRBJ2-6; D possibly corresponds to TRBD1 (5 bases). The sequence was obtained from an adult in good health. CDR3 coding DNA: TGTGCCAGCAGTGGGCCCAGGGCTGGGGCCAACGTCCTGACTTTC. This codes for CASSGPRAGANVLTF.